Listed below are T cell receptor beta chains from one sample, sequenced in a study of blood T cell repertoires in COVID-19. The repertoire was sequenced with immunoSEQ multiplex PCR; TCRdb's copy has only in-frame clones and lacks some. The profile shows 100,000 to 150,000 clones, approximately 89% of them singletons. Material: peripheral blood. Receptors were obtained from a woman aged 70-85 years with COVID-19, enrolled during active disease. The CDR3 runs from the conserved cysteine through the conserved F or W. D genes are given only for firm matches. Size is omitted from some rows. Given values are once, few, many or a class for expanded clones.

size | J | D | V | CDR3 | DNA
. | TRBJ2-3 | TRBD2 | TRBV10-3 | CAISTSGGPSNMDTQYF | TGTGCCATCAGCACTAGCGGGGGACCGTCAAATATGGATACGCAGTATTTT
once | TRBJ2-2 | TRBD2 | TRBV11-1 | CASSLASGGGTGELFF | TGTGCCAGCAGCTTAGCTAGCGGGGGCGGCACCGGGGAGCTGTTTTTT
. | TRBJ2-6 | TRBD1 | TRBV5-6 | CASSSSGGSLSGANVLTF | TGTGCCAGCAGCTCATCAGGGGGCTCTCTCTCTGGGGCCAACGTCCTGACTTTC
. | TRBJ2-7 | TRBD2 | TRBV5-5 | CASSNERGERTEQYF | TGTGCCAGCAGCAACGAGCGGGGGGAGCGGACCGAGCAGTACTTC
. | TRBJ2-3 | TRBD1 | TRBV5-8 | CASSHDRVSADTQYF | TGTGCCAGCAGCCACGACAGGGTGTCCGCAGATACGCAGTATTTT
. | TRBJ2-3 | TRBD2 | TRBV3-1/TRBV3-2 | CASSKRLAGSTDTQYF | TGTGCCAGCAGCAAGAGACTAGCGGGGAGCACAGATACGCAGTATTTT
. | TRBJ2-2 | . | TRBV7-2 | CASSLWSTGELFF | TGTGCCAGCAGCTTATGGAGTACCGGGGAGCTGTTTTTT
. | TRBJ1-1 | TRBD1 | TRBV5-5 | CASSIQTGVVEAFF | TGTGCCAGCAGCATACAAACAGGGGTCGTTGAAGCTTTCTTT
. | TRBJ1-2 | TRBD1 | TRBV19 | CASSIAGRRDSHNYGYTF | TGTGCCAGTAGTATAGCTGGCCGCCGGGACAGCCATAACTATGGCTACACCTTC
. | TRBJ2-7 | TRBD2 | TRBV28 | CASSPSGEVSYEQYF | TGTGCCAGCAGCCCTAGCGGGGAGGTATCCTACGAGCAGTACTTC
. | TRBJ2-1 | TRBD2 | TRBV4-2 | CASSQSGSGGAREQFF | TGTGCCAGCAGCCAATCGGGCAGCGGGGGGGCCCGGGAGCAGTTCTTC
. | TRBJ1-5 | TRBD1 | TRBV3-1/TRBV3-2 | CASSPAGTGDQPQHF | TGTGCCAGCAGCCCAGCCGGGACAGGTGATCAGCCCCAGCATTTT
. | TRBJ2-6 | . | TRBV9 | CASSVGDTDPSGANVLTF | TGTGCCAGCAGCGTAGGAGACACCGATCCCTCTGGGGCCAACGTCCTGACTTTC
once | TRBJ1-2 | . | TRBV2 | CASSPRTEVGYGYTF | TGTGCCAGCAGTCCCCGGACTGAGGTGGGCTATGGCTACACCTTC
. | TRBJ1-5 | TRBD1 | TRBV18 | CASSPGQDNQPQHF | TGTGCCAGCTCACCGGGACAGGACAATCAGCCCCAGCATTTT
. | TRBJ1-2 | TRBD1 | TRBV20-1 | CSASMGQGAINGYTF | TGCAGTGCTAGTATGGGACAGGGGGCGATTAATGGCTACACCTTC
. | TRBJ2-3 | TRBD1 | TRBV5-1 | CASREGAETDTQYF | TGCGCCAGCAGAGAGGGGGCCGAGACAGATACGCAGTATTTT
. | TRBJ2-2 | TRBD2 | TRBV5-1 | CASSWGTSGTGELFF | TGCGCCAGCAGCTGGGGGACTAGCGGGACCGGGGAGCTGTTTTTT
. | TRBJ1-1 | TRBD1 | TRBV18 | CASSPLTKTGDTEAFF | TGTGCCAGCTCACCATTAACAAAGACAGGGGACACTGAAGCTTTCTTT
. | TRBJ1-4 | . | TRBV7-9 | CASTRGSNEKLFF | TGTGCCAGCACCCGGGGGTCGAATGAAAAACTGTTTTTT
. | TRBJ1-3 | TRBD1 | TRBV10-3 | CAISEPGTGGGNTIYF | TGTGCCATCAGTGAGCCCGGGACAGGGGGTGGAAACACCATATATTTT
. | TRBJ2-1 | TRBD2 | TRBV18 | CASSPPGLEVSNEQFF | TGTGCCAGCTCACCACCTGGACTAGAGGTATCCAATGAGCAGTTCTTC
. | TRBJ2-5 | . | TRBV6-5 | CASVRGETQYF | TGTGCCAGCGTACGGGGAGAGACCCAGTACTTC
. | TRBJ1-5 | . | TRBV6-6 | CASREGDQPQHF | TGTGCCAGCAGGGAGGGCGATCAGCCCCAGCATTTT
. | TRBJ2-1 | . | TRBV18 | CASSRTADYNEQFF | TGTGCCAGCTCACGGACAGCCGATTACAATGAGCAGTTCTTC
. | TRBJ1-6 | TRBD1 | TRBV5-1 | CASSLGGQGDSPLHF | TGCGCCAGCAGCTTGGGCGGACAGGGAGATTCACCCCTCCACTTT
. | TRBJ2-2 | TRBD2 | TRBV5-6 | CASSLLAGGLGTGELFF | TGTGCCAGCAGCTTGCTAGCGGGGGGTCTCGGAACCGGGGAGCTGTTTTTT
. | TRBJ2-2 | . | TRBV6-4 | CASSDPIPLSRSANTGELFF | TGTGCCAGCAGTGACCCTATCCCCTTGAGCAGGTCCGCGAACACCGGGGAGCTGTTTTTT
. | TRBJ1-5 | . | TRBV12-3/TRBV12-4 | CASSLSGAQHF | TGTGCCAGCAGTTTGAGTGGAGCCCAGCATTTT
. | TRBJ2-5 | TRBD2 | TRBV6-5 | CASRDGGAIGTQYF | TGTGCCAGCAGGGACGGGGGGGCCATTGGGACCCAGTACTTC
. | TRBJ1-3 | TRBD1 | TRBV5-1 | CASSIRQTGSGNTIYF | TGCGCCAGCAGCATAAGACAGACAGGGTCTGGAAACACCATATATTTT
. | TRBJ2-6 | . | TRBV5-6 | CASSYGQRSSGANVLTF | TGTGCCAGCAGCTACGGACAGCGGAGCTCTGGGGCCAACGTCCTGACTTTC
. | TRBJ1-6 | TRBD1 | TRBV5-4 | CASSSGQGNSPLHF | TGTGCCAGCAGCTCAGGACAGGGAAATTCACCCCTCCACTTT
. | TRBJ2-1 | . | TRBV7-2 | CASSLVPFNEQFF | TGTGCCAGCAGCTTAGTTCCTTTTAATGAGCAGTTCTTC
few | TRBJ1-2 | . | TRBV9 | CASSAHREDGYTF | TGTGCCAGCAGCGCTCACAGGGAAGATGGCTACACCTTC
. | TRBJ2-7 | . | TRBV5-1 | CASSLASSRGYEQYF | TGCGCCAGCAGCTTGGCCTCTTCACGGGGCTACGAGCAGTACTTC
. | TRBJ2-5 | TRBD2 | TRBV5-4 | CASSLPVAGGLGSETQYF | TGTGCCAGCAGCTTGCCCGTAGCGGGGGGGCTCGGGTCAGAGACCCAGTACTTC
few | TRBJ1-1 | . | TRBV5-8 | CASSRRGMSTEAFF | TGTGCCAGCAGCCGAAGGGGGATGAGCACTGAAGCTTTCTTT
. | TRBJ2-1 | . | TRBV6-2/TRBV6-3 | CASSRSGRGSYNEQFF | TGTGCCAGCAGTCGGAGTGGCAGGGGCTCCTACAATGAGCAGTTCTTC
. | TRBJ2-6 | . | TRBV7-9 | CASSLINRWDSGANVLTF | TGTGCCAGCAGCTTGATAAACAGGTGGGACTCTGGGGCCAACGTCCTGACTTTC
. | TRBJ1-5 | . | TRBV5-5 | CASSPGNQPQHF | TGTGCCAGCAGCCCAGGTAATCAGCCCCAGCATTTT
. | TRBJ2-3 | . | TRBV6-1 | CAIRKQGVSSDTQYF | TGTGCCATACGAAAACAGGGAGTCTCGTCAGATACGCAGTATTTT
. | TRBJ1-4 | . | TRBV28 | CASTSRTAGREKLFF | TGTGCCAGCACCTCGAGGACAGCTGGTAGAGAAAAACTGTTTTTT
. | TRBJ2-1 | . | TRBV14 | CASSQPLVSVSYNEQFF | TGTGCCAGCAGCCAACCGTTAGTTAGCGTCTCCTACAATGAGCAGTTCTTC
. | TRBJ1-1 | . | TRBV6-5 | CASSSTRTEAFF | TGTGCCAGCAGTTCGACTCGGACTGAAGCTTTCTTT
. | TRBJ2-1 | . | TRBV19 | CASSKGAPEQFF | TGTGCCAGTAGTAAAGGGGCTCCCGAGCAGTTCTTC
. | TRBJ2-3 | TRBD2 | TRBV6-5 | CASSPPGGAHTQYF | TGTGCCAGCAGCCCCCCCGGGGGGGCCCATACGCAGTATTTT
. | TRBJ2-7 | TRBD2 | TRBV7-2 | CASSTRTSGAPYEQYF | TGTGCCAGCAGCACGCGAACTAGCGGGGCTCCCTACGAGCAGTACTTC
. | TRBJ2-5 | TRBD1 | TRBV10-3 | CAISAAGDRTLQETQYF | TGTGCCATCAGTGCAGCCGGGGACAGGACCCTCCAAGAGACCCAGTACTTC
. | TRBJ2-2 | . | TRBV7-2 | CASSLHRGNTGELFF | TGTGCCAGCAGCTTACATAGGGGGAACACCGGGGAGCTGTTTTTT
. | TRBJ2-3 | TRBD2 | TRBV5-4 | CASSFRSGGAGDTQYF | TGTGCCAGCAGCTTCAGGAGCGGGGGGGCCGGGGATACGCAGTATTTT
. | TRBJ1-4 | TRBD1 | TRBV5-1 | CASSLGVGTGVEKLFF | TGCGCCAGCAGCTTGGGAGTAGGGACAGGGGTTGAAAAACTGTTTTTT
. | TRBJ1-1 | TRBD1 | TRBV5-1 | CASSLAPTGGFEAFF | TGCGCCAGCAGCTTGGCCCCGACAGGGGGCTTTGAAGCTTTCTTT
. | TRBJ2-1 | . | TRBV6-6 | CASSPQGNNEQFF | TGTGCCAGCAGTCCACAGGGAAACAATGAGCAGTTCTTC
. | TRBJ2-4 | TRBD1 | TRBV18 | CASSPPRTGLNIQYF | TGTGCCAGCTCACCACCTCGGACAGGGCTAAACATTCAGTACTTC
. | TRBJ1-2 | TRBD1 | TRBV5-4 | CASSLEGGFGYTF | TGTGCCAGCAGCTTGGAAGGGGGCTTCGGCTACACCTTC
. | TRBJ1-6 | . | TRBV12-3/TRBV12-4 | CASSSNSPLHF | TGTGCCAGCAGTTCAAATTCACCCCTCCACTTT
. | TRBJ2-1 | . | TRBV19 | CASSIHREGNEQFF | TGTGCCAGTAGTATTCACAGGGAGGGCAATGAGCAGTTCTTC
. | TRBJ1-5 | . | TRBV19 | CASSMGREQPQHF | TGTGCCAGTAGTATGGGCAGGGAACAGCCCCAGCATTTT
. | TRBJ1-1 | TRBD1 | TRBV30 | CAWSSRTGGYTEAFF | TGTGCCTGGAGTTCCCGGACAGGGGGATACACTGAAGCTTTCTTT